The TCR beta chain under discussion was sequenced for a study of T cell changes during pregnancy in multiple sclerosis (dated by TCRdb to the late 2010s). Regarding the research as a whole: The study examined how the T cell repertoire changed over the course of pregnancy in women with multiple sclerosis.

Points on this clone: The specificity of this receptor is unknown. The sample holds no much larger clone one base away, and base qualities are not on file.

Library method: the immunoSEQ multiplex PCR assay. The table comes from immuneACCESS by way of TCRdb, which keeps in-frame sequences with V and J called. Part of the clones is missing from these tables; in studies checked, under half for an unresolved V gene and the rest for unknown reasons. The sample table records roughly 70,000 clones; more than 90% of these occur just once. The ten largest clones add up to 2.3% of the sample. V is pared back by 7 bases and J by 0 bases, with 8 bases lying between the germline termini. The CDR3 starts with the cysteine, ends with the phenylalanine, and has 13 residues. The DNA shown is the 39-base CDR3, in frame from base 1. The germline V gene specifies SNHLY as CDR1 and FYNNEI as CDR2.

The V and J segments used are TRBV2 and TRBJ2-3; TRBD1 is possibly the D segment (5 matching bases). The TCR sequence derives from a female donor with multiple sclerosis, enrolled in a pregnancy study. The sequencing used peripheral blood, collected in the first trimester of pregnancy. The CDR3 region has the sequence CASNRQSTDTQYF. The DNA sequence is TGTGCCAGCAACAGACAGAGCACAGATACGCAGTATTTT.